This T cell receptor beta chain was profiled in a study of cytomegalovirus exposure and HLA in healthy donors. PCR used 60 Vbeta primers and 13 Jbeta primers. The method was immunoSEQ multiplex PCR; TCRdb's version includes in-frame clones alone and lacks a portion of them. The sample includes over 100,000 clones, over 65% of them seen just once. Specimen: PBMCs. The TCR originated in a woman in her twenties or thirties in good health and CMV-seropositive.

As DNA, the CDR3 is TGTGCCAGCAGCCCTGGACAGGGGAACTATGGCTACACCTTC. It codes for CASSPGQGNYGYTF. V and J are TRBV9 and TRBJ1-2; 9 nucleotides align to TRBD1. From germline, CDR1 is SGDLS and CDR2 YYNGEE. With V trimmed by 4 bases and J by 2 bases, 3 bases remained unmatched. This CDR3 has 14 residues.